Presented here are 11 T cell receptor beta chains from one specimen sequenced in a study of beta chain features in type 1 diabetes. The isolated RNA, all of it, was reverse transcribed, so expressed TCRB transcripts were what got sequenced. Profiled with immunoSEQ multiplex PCR; TCRdb holds only in-frame clones, not every one. The data show 810,000 or so clones, 15% to 20% seen once. The source material was naive CD4+ T cells from blood. The receptors stem from a woman aged 18-29 years in good health.

The chain has TRBV18 and TRBJ1-3; D gene ambiguous. V gave up 2 bases and J gave up 0 bases, with 11 bases separating them. The CDR3 spans 16 residues. Per the germline V gene, CDR1 is KGHSH and CDR2 is LQKENI. The CDR3 DNA is TGTGCCAGCTCACCAACGATCGGGGTCTCTGGAAACACCATATATTTT. It is translated as CASSPTIGVSGNTIYF.

This clone was counted a few times. The chain combines TRBV5-8 with TRBJ2-5; 8 bases map to TRBD2. The germline CDR1 and CDR2 sequences are SGHTS and YDEGEE. The junction had 11 bases not matched to a gene; V was cut back by 4 bases and J by 9 bases. The CDR3 length is 14 residues. CDR3 in DNA: TGTGCCAGCAGCCGAGCGGGGGCCACATCGGCCCAGTACTTC. Protein product: CASSRAGATSAQYF.

This clone was counted only a few times. The CDR3 sequence: CASSQAPGSYEQYF. DNA for the CDR3: TGTGCCAGCAGCCAAGCCCCGGGCTCCTACGAGCAGTACTTC. This chain joins TRBV14 and TRBJ2-7; D remains ambiguous. The germline V gene encodes CDR1 SGHDN and CDR2 FVKESK. V shed 1 base and J shed 0 bases, with 7 bases lying between them. CDR3 length equals 14 residues.

This clone was found a few times. As DNA, the CDR3 is TGTGCCAGCAATCAGGTGCAGGGAAATACTGGGGCCAACGTCCTGACTTTC. This gives the protein CASNQVQGNTGANVLTF. V is TRBV7-9 and J is TRBJ2-6, with D perhaps matching TRBD1 (5 bases). In germline, CDR1 is SEHNR, CDR2 FQNEAQ (reference sequence). Trimming took 7 bases from V and 2 from J, leaving 18 bases between them. The CDR3 length is 17 residues. Combining the CDR3 with reference TRBV7-9 and TRBJ2-6 gives the whole variable domain DTGVSQNPRHKITKRGQNVTFRCDPISEHNRLYWYRQTLGQGPEFLTYFQNEAQLEKSRLLSDRFSAERPKGSFSTLEIQRTEQGDSAMYLCASNQVQGNTGANVLTFGAGSRLTVL.

This clone was picked up a small number of times. The DNA for the CDR3 is TGCGCCAGCAGCTTGGCCCATACTGGGGCCAACGTCCTGACTTTC. Encoded protein: CASSLAHTGANVLTF. J is TRBJ2-6 and V is TRBV5-1; no clear D. CDR1 SGHRS and CDR2 YFSETQ come from the germline V gene. CDR3 length: 15 amino acids. V lost 0 bases and J 2 bases, leaving 6 bases between the germline ends. Filled out from reference TRBV5-1 and TRBJ2-6, the complete variable domain reads KAGVTQTPRYLIKTRGQQVTLSCSPISGHRSVSWYQQTPGQGLQFLFEYFSETQRNKGNFPGRFSGRQFSNSRSEMNVSTLELGDSALYLCASSLAHTGANVLTFGAGSRLTVL.

The sample holds a few counts of this clone. The rearrangement uses TRBV29-1 and TRBJ1-1; possibly TRBD1 for D (5 bases). The CDR3 loop spans 14 amino acids. Germline loops: CDR1 SQVTM, CDR2 ANQGSEA. V lost 4 bases, J lost 11 bases, and 23 bases lay in between. CDR3 residues: CSVAISGLFSWAFF. The CDR3 DNA reads TGCAGCGTTGCGATCTCAGGGTTATTCAGTTGGGCTTTCTTT. The variable domain in full, with the rest retrieved from reference TRBV29-1 and TRBJ1-1, is SAVISQKPSRDICQRGTSLTIQCQVDSQVTMMFWYRQQPGQSLTLIATANQGSEATYESGFVIDKFPISRPNLTFSTLTVSNMSPEDSSIYLCSVAISGLFSWAFFGQGTRLTVV.

This clone has only a few counts. The V call is TRBV21-1, the J call TRBJ1-5; the table calls TRBD1, which could not be checked here. TRBV21-1 counts as a pseudogene. The CDR3 extends over 16 amino acids. This chain's CDR3 is CASSNVRDYGNQPQHF. The CDR3 DNA reads as TGTGCCAGCAGCAATGTCAGGGATTATGGCAATCAGCCCCAGCATTTT.

The CDR3, as DNA: TGTGCCAGCAGTTACAGCCCCTACAATGAGCAGTTCTTC. The encoded protein is CASSYSPYNEQFF. This chain links TRBV28 with TRBJ2-1, with D unresolved. Germline V gene lookup returns CDR1 MDHEN and CDR2 SYDVKM. The CDR3 totals 13 residues. Deletions cut 4 bases from V and 2 bases from J, with 6 bases between.

This chain links TRBV6-6 with TRBJ2-5; no clear D. The end of the DNA fits TRBJ2-7 better, so the J call may be wrong. The CDR3 covers 15 residues. In germline, CDR1 is MNHNY, CDR2 SVGAGI (reference sequence). For the CDR3, the DNA is TGTGCCAGCAGTTACTCGAAGGGCAGGACCTACGAGCAGTACTTC. It encodes CASSYSKGRTYEQYF.

The V call is TRBV29-1, the J call TRBJ2-7, with a weak D call TRBD2 (6 bases). V gave up 7 bases and J gave up 7 bases, with 20 bases separating them. The CDR3 covers 13 residues. Germline values: CDR1 SQVTM, CDR2 ANQGSEA. CDR3 sequence reads: CSGRGGMSGEQYF. CDR3 DNA: TGCAGCGGGAGGGGCGGGATGTCGGGAGAGCAGTACTTC.

This clone has just a few counts. The chain recombines TRBV28 with TRBJ2-1; D unclear. Trimming shortened V by 5 bases and J by 9 bases, and 11 bases separated the two germline ends. The germline V gene encodes CDR1 MDHEN and CDR2 SYDVKM. This CDR3 is 12 amino acids long. Written as DNA, the CDR3 is TGTGCCAGCAGTACCTTTTTCCGTGAGCAGTTCTTC. Translated: CASSTFFREQFF.